The clone carrying this TCR beta chain was observed a handful of times. The antigen is unknown. This specimen comes from a study of CD8+ T cells in alopecia areata. Findings of the study overall: Many expanded lesional clones persisted during tofacitinib (in both scalp and blood).

The germline gives CDR1 MGHDK, CDR2 SYGVNS. The ends were cut back, 7 bases at V and 3 bases at J, with 10 bases in the middle. The CDR3 totals 13 residues. Specified treatment: oral pan-JAK inhibitor, 5-10 mg twice daily. cDNA serving as the sequencing template came from extracted, reverse transcribed RNA. The repertoire was sequenced with immunoSEQ multiplex PCR; TCRdb's copy has only in-frame clones and lacks some. This table has 150,000 to 200,000 clones, approximately 50% appearing once. This clonotype was sampled from a human donor with alopecia areata. This chain links TRBV25-1 with TRBJ1-3, with TRBD1 as a possible D gene (5 bases). Sequencing used CD8+ T cells sorted from blood, obtained around week 54, from a patient treated with tofacitinib. The CDR3 here is CASTGIGGNTIYF. The CDR3 coding sequence is TGTGCCAGCACAGGGATCGGTGGAAACACCATATATTTT.